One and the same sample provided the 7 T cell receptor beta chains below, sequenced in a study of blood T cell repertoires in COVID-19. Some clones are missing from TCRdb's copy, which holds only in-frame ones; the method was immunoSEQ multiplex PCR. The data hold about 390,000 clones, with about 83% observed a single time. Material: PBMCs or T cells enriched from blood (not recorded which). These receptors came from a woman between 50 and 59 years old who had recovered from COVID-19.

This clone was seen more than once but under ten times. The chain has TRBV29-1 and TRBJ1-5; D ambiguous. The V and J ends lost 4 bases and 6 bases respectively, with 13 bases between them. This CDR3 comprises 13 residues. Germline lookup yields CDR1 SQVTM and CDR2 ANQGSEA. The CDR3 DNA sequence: TGCAGCGTTGTGGCTGGCGAGGCTCAGCCCCAGCATTTT. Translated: CSVVAGEAQPQHF.

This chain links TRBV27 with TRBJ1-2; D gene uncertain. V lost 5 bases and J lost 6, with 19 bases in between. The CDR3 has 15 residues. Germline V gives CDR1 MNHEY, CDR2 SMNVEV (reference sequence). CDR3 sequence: CASSPRPTQRNGYTF. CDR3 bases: TGTGCCAGCAGTCCTCGACCCACCCAGAGGAATGGCTACACCTTC.

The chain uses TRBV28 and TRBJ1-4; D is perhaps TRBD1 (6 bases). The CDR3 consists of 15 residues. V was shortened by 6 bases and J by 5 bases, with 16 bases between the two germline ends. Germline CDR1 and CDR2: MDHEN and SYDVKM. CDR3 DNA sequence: TGTGCCAGCAGGACGACGGGACACCAGAATGAAAAACTGTTTTTT. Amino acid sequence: CASRTTGHQNEKLFF. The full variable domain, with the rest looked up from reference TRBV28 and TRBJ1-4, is DVKVTQSSRYLVKRTGEKVFLECVQDMDHENMFWYRQDPGLGLRLIYFSYDVKMKEKGDIPEGYSVSREKKERFSLILESASTNQTSMYLCASRTTGHQNEKLFFGSGTQLSVL.

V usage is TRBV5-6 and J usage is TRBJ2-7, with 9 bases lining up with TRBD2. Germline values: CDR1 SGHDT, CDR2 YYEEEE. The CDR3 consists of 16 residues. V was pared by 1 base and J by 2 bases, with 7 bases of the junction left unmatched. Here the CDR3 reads CASSLSAAGGTYEQYF. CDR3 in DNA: TGTGCCAGCAGCTTGTCAGCGGCGGGGGGGACCTACGAGCAGTACTTC.

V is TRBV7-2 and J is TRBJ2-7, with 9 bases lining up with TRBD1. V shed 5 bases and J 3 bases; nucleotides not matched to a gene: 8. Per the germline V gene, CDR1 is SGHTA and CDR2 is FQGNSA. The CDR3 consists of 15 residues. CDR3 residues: CASSEQGAFSYEQYF. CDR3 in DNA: TGTGCCAGCAGCGAACAGGGGGCGTTTAGCTACGAGCAGTACTTC.

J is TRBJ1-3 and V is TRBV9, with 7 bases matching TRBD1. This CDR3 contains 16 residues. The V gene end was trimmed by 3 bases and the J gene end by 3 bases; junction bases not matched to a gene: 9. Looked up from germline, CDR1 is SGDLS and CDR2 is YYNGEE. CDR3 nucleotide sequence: TGTGCCAGCAGCGCAAGGACAGGTACGCATGGAAACACCATATATTTT. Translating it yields CASSARTGTHGNTIYF.

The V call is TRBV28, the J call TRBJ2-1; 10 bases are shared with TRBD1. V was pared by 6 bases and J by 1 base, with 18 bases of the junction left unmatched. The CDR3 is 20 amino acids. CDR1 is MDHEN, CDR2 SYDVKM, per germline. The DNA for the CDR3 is TGTGCCAGCAGGCCCATGTCCGGGACAGGGGTTTCTAGGTCCTACAATGAGCAGTTCTTC. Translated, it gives CASRPMSGTGVSRSYNEQFF. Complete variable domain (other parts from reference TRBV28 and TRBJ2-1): DVKVTQSSRYLVKRTGEKVFLECVQDMDHENMFWYRQDPGLGLRLIYFSYDVKMKEKGDIPEGYSVSREKKERFSLILESASTNQTSMYLCASRPMSGTGVSRSYNEQFFGPGTRLTVL.